The clone carrying this T cell receptor beta chain was picked up many times. The time point is: pre-sensitization, week 0. The treatment: therapeutic diphenylcyclopropenone sensitization with weekly scalp DPC. The data are from a study of human T cells and chemical hapten exposure. Across the whole study: Sensitization was performed using 2% DPC on a 2 cm by 2 cm upper inner arm skin site.

MiXCR, run by TCRdb on the RACE reads, gives a single entry per CDR3 protein. The sample consists of some 330,000 distinct CDR3 sequences, 5% to 6.5% of them appearing once. This sequence was found in a woman aged 18-35 years with alopecia areata. Some clones in this sample may be carry-over from other donors' samples. The sequences come from whole blood, collected in connection with sensitization to the hapten diphenylcyclopropenone (DPC).

CDR3 residues: CASSLTKGEKLFF. The CDR3, as DNA: TGTGCCAGCAGCCTGACAAAAGGTGAAAAACTGTTTTTT. This sequence joins TRBV3-1 and TRBJ1-4, with D unclear. The CDR3 is 13 amino acids. V lost 4 bases to trimming and J lost 7 bases, with 10 bases between them. Germline V gene data show CDR1 as LGHDT and CDR2 as YNNKEL (reference sequence). Together with reference TRBV3-1 and TRBJ1-4, the CDR3 gives the full variable domain: DTAVSQTPKYLVTQMGNDKSIKCEQNLGHDTMYWYKQDSKKFLKIMFSYNNKELIINETVPNRFSPKSPDKAHLNLHINSLELGDSAVYFCASSLTKGEKLFFGSGTQLSVL.